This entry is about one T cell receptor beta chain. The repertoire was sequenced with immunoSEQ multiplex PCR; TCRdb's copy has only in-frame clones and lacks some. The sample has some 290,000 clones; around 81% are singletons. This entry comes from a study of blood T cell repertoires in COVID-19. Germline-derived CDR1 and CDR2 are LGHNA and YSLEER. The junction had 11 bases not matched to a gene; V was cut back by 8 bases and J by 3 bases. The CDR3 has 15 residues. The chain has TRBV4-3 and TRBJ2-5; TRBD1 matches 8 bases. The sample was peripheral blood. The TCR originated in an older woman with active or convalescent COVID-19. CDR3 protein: CASSQGAEREETQYF. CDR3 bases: TGCGCCAGCTCCCAGGGGGCAGAGCGAGAAGAGACCCAGTACTTC.